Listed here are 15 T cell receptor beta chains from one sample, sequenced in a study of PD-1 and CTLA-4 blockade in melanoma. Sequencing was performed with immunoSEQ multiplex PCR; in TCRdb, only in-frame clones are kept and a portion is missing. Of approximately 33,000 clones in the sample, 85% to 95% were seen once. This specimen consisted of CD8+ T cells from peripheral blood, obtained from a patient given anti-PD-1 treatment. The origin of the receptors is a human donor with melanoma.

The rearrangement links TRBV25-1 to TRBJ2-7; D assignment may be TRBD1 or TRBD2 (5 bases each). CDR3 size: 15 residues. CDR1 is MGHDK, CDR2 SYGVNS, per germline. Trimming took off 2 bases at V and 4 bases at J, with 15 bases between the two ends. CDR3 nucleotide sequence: TGTGCCAGCAGTGAACCGGAGGCAGGGTTTTACGAGCAGTACTTC. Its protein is CASSEPEAGFYEQYF.

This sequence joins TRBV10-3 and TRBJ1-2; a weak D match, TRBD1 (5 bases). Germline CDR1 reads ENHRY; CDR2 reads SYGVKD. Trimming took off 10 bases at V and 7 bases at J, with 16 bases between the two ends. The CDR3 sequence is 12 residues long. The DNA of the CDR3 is TGTGCCACGACCGGGACTGCGGCTGGCTACACCTTC. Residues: CATTGTAAGYTF.

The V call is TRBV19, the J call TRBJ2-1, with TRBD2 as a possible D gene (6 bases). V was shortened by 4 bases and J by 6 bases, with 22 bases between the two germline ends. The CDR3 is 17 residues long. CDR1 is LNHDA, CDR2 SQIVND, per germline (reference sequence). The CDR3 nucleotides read TGTGCCAGTAGTACCCCCCTGGGGGGAGCACGTGGCAATGAGCAGTTCTTC. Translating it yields CASSTPLGGARGNEQFF.

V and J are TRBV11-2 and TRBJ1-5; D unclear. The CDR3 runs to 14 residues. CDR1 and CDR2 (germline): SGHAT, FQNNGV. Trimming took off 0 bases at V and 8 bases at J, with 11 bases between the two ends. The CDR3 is CASSLDTNFEPQHF. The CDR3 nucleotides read TGTGCCAGCAGCTTAGATACCAACTTCGAGCCCCAGCATTTT.

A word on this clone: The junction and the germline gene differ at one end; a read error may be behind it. CDR3 DNA sequence: TGTGCCTGGAGTGTGGTGGGGACAGAGGGGAACGTTGCCTTC. Its translation: CAWSVVGTEGNVAF. The rearrangement links TRBV30 to TRBJ1-2; TRBD1 aligns across 7 bases. Germline CDR1 and CDR2: GTSNPN and SVGIG (reference sequence). The CDR3 is made up of 14 amino acids.

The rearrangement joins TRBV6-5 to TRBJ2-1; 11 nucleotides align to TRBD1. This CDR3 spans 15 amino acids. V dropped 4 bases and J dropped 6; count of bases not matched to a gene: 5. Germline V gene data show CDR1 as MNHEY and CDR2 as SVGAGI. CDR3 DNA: TGTGCCAGCAGTTCCGGGACAGGGGGTACCAATGAGCAGTTCTTC. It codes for CASSSGTGGTNEQFF.

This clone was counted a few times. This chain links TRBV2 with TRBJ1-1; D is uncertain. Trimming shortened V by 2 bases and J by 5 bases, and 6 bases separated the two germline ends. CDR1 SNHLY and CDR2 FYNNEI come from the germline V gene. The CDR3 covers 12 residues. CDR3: CASSERDTEAFF. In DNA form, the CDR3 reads TGTGCCAGCAGTGAAAGGGATACTGAAGCTTTCTTT.

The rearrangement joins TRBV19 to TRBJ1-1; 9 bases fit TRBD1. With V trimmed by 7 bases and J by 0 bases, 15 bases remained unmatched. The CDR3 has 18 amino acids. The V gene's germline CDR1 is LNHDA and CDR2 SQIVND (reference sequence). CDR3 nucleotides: TGTGCCAGTACCCCCCACCGGGACAGGGCTCCGATGAACACTGAAGCTTTCTTT. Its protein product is CASTPHRDRAPMNTEAFF.

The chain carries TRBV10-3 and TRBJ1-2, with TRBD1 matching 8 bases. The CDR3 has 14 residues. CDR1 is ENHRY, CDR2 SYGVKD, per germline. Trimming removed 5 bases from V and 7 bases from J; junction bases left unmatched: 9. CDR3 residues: CAISPGQAYGGYTF. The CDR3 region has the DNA TGTGCCATCAGTCCGGGACAGGCTTACGGTGGCTACACCTTC.

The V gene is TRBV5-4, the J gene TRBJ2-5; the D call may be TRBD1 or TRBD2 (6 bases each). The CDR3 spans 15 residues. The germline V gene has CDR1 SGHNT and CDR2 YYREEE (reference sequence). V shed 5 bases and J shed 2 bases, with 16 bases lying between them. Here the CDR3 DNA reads TGTGCCAGCAGTTGGGGCTGGGGGGCACAAGAGACCCAGTACTTC. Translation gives CASSWGWGAQETQYF.

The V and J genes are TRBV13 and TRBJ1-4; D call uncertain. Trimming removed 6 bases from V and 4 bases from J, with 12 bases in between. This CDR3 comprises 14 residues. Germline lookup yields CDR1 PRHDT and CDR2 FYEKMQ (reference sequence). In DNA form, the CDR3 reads TGTGCCAGCAGTAACGGAATGGGTAATGAAAAACTGTTTTTT. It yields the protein CASSNGMGNEKLFF.

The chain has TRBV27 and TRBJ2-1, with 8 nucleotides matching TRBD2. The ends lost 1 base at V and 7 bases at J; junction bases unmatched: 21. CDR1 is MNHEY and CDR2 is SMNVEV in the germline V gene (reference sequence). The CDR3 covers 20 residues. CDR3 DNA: TGTGCCAGCAGTTTATTGAGTGGAAAAAGCGGGAGAGGGGTAGGGAATGAGCAGTTCTTC. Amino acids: CASSLLSGKSGRGVGNEQFF.

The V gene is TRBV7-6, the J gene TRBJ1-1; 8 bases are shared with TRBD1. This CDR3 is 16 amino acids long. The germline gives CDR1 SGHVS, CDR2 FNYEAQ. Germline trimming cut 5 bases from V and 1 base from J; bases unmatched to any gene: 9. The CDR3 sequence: CASSHGRGLQNTEAFF. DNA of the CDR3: TGTGCCAGCAGCCACGGCAGGGGGCTCCAGAACACTGAAGCTTTCTTT. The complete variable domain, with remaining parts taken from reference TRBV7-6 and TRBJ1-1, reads GAGVSQSPRYKVTKRGQDVALRCDPISGHVSLYWYRQALGQGPEFLTYFNYEAQQDKSGLPNDRFSAERPEGSISTLTIQRTEQRDSAMYRCASSHGRGLQNTEAFFGQGTRLTVV.

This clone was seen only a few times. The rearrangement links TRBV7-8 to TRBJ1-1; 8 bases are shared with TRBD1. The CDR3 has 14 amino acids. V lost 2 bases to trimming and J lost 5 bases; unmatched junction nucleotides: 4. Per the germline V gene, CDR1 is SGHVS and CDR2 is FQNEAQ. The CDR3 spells CASSLPDRGTEAFF. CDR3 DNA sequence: TGTGCCAGCAGCTTACCCGACAGGGGAACTGAAGCTTTCTTT.

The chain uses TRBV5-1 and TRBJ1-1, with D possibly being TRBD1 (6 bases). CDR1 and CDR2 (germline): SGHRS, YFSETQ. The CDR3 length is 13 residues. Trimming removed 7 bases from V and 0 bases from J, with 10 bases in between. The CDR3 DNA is TGCGCCAGCCGGGACACATTGAACACTGAAGCTTTCTTT. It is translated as CASRDTLNTEAFF.